Sequencing of this TCR beta chain was carried out in a study of blood T cell repertoires in COVID-19. Here immunoSEQ multiplex PCR was the method, and the copy in TCRdb shows in-frame clones only, minus some. The profile covers about 100,000 clones, with roughly 90% appearing a single time and around 6.5% taken by the ten largest. J lost 5 bases, V lost 3 bases, and 7 bases had no gene match. The CDR3 is 15 residues long. Germline V gene lookup returns CDR1 MNHNS and CDR2 SASEGT. Sequenced input: peripheral blood. The sequence came from an older woman with acute or convalescent COVID-19. The chain uses TRBV6-1 and TRBJ1-2, with 9 bases lining up with TRBD1. CDR3 loop: CASSERQGGVYGYTF. In nucleotides, the CDR3 is TGTGCCAGCAGTGAGCGACAGGGGGGAGTTTATGGCTACACCTTC.